This T cell receptor beta chain was identified in a study of a mutant IDH1 vaccine in newly diagnosed glioma. Study context: Beforehand, treatment had been radiotherapy, temozolomide, or both; the majority received both.

The CDR3 consists of 17 residues. Germline CDR1 and CDR2: SGDLS and YYNGEE. V lost 0 bases and J 6 bases, leaving 19 bases between the germline ends. As for time point: week 47, end of study. The study gave 300 ug of mutant IDH1 20-mer peptide per vaccine dose, with topical imiquimod. Note on this clone: The target antigen is unknown.

Using immunoSEQ multiplex PCR, the repertoire was profiled, and TCRdb retains in-frame clones only, with some absent. The sample has approximately 50,000 clones; roughly 72% are singletons. Study-level findings and limits: Induction of immune responses by the vaccine occurred in about 92% of patients. Pseudoprogression seemed unlinked to shifts in top peripheral T cell clonotypes.

Specimen: PBMCs, collected from a glioma patient whose treatment included an IDH1 peptide vaccine. The receptor comes from a woman aged 40 to 55 with glioma. Some clones in this sample may be carry-over from other donors' samples. The chain links TRBV9 to TRBJ2-1, with D perhaps matching TRBD2 (6 bases). The CDR3 spells CASSVEVGGRNGNEQFF. As DNA, the CDR3 is TGTGCCAGCAGCGTAGAGGTGGGGGGACGGAATGGCAATGAGCAGTTCTTC.